Listed below are T cell receptor beta chains from one sample, sequenced in a study of control samples from healthy donors and cancer patients. Libraries were prepared by immunoSEQ multiplex PCR; TCRdb keeps only in-frame clonotypes and omits some of them. The table has almost 85,000 clones, approximately 94% seen once. The sequencing sample was made of blood. The origin of the receptors is a woman aged 18-30 years in good health. Each CDR3 is given with its conserved first and last residue. A D gene is named only where the DNA matches it firmly. Clone size is stated in some rows and not others, as once, few, many or a class when expanded.

clone_size	cdr3_length	v_call	d_call	j_call	cdr3_nt	cdr3_aa
-	14	TRBV7-9	-	TRBJ2-2	TGTGCCAGCAGCTTTGACAGATACACCGGGGAGCTGTTTTTT	CASSFDRYTGELFF
once	14	TRBV28	-	TRBJ1-2	TGTGCCAGCAGTTTAAGTCGGCTCGGGTATGGCTACACCTTC	CASSLSRLGYGYTF
-	18	TRBV28	TRBD1	TRBJ1-4	TGTGCCAGCAGTTCCCCAGGGGGGAAGGGGTCAACTAATGAAAAACTGTTTTTT	CASSSPGGKGSTNEKLFF
-	15	TRBV5-1	-	TRBJ1-1	TGCGCCAGCAGCTTGGCCGCCGGGGCGAACACTGAAGCTTTCTTT	CASSLAAGANTEAFF
-	13	TRBV19	-	TRBJ1-2	TGTGCCAGTACCCGACAGCCTAACTATGGCTACACCTTC	CASTRQPNYGYTF
-	15	TRBV4-3	TRBD2	TRBJ2-7	TGCGCCAGCAGCCAAGAGCTAGCGGGAGTTGGCGAGCAGTACTTC	CASSQELAGVGEQYF
-	13	TRBV16	TRBD1	TRBJ2-4	TGTGCCAGCAGCCGGCCGGGACAGGGAACTCAGTACTTC	CASSRPGQGTQYF
few	15	TRBV11-3	-	TRBJ1-5	TGTGCCAGCAGCCTACATCCGAGGAACAATCAGCCCCAGCATTTT	CASSLHPRNNQPQHF
-	13	TRBV7-9	-	TRBJ1-2	TGTGCCAGCAGCTCCGGAGTGGTCTATGGCTACACCTTC	CASSSGVVYGYTF
-	13	TRBV7-3	-	TRBJ2-2	TGTGCCAGCAGCCGAACGAACACCGGGGAGCTGTTTTTT	CASSRTNTGELFF
-	16	TRBV19	-	TRBJ2-5	TGTGCCAGTAGTATGGGGACCCGAGGAGGGTGGGAGACCCAGTACTTC	CASSMGTRGGWETQYF
-	14	TRBV6-1	-	TRBJ2-5	TGTGCCAGCAGTGAAGAAGGGACGCAAGAGACCCAGTACTTC	CASSEEGTQETQYF
-	18	TRBV3-1/TRBV3-2	TRBD1	TRBJ1-2	TGTGCCAGCAGCGGAGCCGGACCGGGACAGGGATCTTTCTATGGCTACACCTTC	CASSGAGPGQGSFYGYTF
-	13	TRBV5-1	-	TRBJ2-7	TGCGCCAGCAGCTTTCCAGCTTCGGGGGAGCAGTACTTC	CASSFPASGEQYF
-	15	TRBV28	TRBD2	TRBJ2-1	TGTGCCAGCAGTTTAAGCGGGGGGGCTTTGGGTGAGCAGTTCTTC	CASSLSGGALGEQFF
-	15	TRBV18	-	TRBJ1-5	TGTGCCAGCTCACCGGGCGGGAATAGCAATCAGCCCCAGCATTTT	CASSPGGNSNQPQHF
-	14	TRBV5-1	-	TRBJ1-1	TGCGCCAGCGCGCTTTTTGGGAGGGGCACTGAAGCTTTCTTT	CASALFGRGTEAFF
-	12	TRBV5-6	-	TRBJ2-7	TGTGCCAGCAGTCCGGGCTCCTACGAGCAGTACTTC	CASSPGSYEQYF
once	15	TRBV7-3	-	TRBJ2-3	TGTGCCAGCAGCTTCGGCGGGCCAAGCACAGATACGCAGTATTTT	CASSFGGPSTDTQYF
-	15	TRBV6-2/TRBV6-3	-	TRBJ1-2	TGTGCCAGCAGTTACTCGACCGGCGGGGGCTATGGCTACACCTTC	CASSYSTGGGYGYTF
-	15	TRBV14	TRBD1	TRBJ2-7	TGTGCCAGCAGCGGGGGGACAGGGGGCCCCTACGAGCAGTACTTC	CASSGGTGGPYEQYF
-	14	TRBV6-5	TRBD1	TRBJ2-5	TGTGCCAGCAGTTCCCAGGGGGCATCAGAGACCCAGTACTTC	CASSSQGASETQYF
-	13	TRBV3-1/TRBV3-2	-	TRBJ2-3	TGTGCCAGCAGTTACGGGGCCACAGATACGCAGTATTTT	CASSYGATDTQYF
-	12	TRBV14	-	TRBJ1-3	TGTGCCAGCAGCCATCCTGGAAACACCATATATTTT	CASSHPGNTIYF
-	15	TRBV28	TRBD2	TRBJ2-5	TGTGCCAGCAGTTTTTTTCGAGCGGGAGTCGAGACCCAGTACTTC	CASSFFRAGVETQYF
-	17	TRBV28	-	TRBJ1-2	TGTGCCAGCAGTTTGGGAGACACAGGGATCGGGGACTATGGCTACACCTTC	CASSLGDTGIGDYGYTF
-	17	TRBV19	-	TRBJ2-3	TGTGCCAGTAGTACCCCCCCTTCCGCTCTGGGCACAGATACGCAGTATTTT	CASSTPPSALGTDTQYF
-	16	TRBV18	-	TRBJ1-2	TGTGCCAGCTCACCCACGCAGGCCGTGACTAACTATGGCTACACCTTC	CASSPTQAVTNYGYTF
-	15	TRBV9	TRBD1	TRBJ1-6	TGTGCCAGCAGCCCCATCGGACAGGTGGGATCACCCCTCCACTTT	CASSPIGQVGSPLHF
-	13	TRBV14	-	TRBJ1-2	TGTGCCAGCAGCCCGACGGGGAATTATGGCTACACCTTC	CASSPTGNYGYTF
-	17	TRBV10-3	TRBD2	TRBJ2-4	TGTGCCATCAGTGAGAGGGCTAGCGGGGTAGCCAAAAACATTCAGTACTTC	CAISERASGVAKNIQYF
few	18	TRBV3-1/TRBV3-2	TRBD2	TRBJ2-7	TGTGCCAGCAGCCAAGAAGGCCTAGCGGGTCGGGGCACCTACGAGCAGTACTTC	CASSQEGLAGRGTYEQYF
-	15	TRBV9	-	TRBJ2-7	TGTGCCAGCAGCGTTGGCAGTCAGAGCTCCTACGAGCAGTACTTC	CASSVGSQSSYEQYF
-	15	TRBV7-2	-	TRBJ1-1	TGTGCCAGCAGCTTATTTTCCATGGGGAACACTGAAGCTTTCTTT	CASSLFSMGNTEAFF
-	17	TRBV5-1	TRBD2	TRBJ2-1	TGCGCCAGCAGCCCTCGACTAGCGGGGGGGCCCGCGGCTGAGCAGTTCTTC	CASSPRLAGGPAAEQFF
-	16	TRBV19	TRBD1	TRBJ1-3	TGTGCCAGTAGTCTCGGGAAGGGGGCTAATGGAAACACCATATATTTT	CASSLGKGANGNTIYF
-	15	TRBV20-1	-	TRBJ1-6	TGCAGTGCTAGTTTAACAGGCAGCCGTGATTCACCCCTCCACTTT	CSASLTGSRDSPLHF
-	22	TRBV9	TRBD2	TRBJ2-3	TGTGCCAGCAGCGTAGATCCCCCCTCGGGCCGACTAGCGAGGACTAGCACAGATACGCAGTATTTT	CASSVDPPSGRLARTSTDTQYF
-	13	TRBV27	-	TRBJ1-1	TGTGCCAGCAGTTCAGGGGATGTTGCTGAAGCTTTCTTT	CASSSGDVAEAFF
-	16	TRBV6-6	-	TRBJ2-5	TGTGCCAGCAGTTACAGCAGGGGCGCCCCGGAGGAGACCCAGTACTTC	CASSYSRGAPEETQYF
-	17	TRBV7-9	-	TRBJ1-3	TGTGCCAGCAGCCCCCCCCACATTAGGGCGGATGGAAACACCATATATTTT	CASSPPHIRADGNTIYF
-	15	TRBV4-1	TRBD2	TRBJ2-7	TGCGCCAGCAGCCAAGGACTAGCGGGAGCCTACGAGCAGTACTTC	CASSQGLAGAYEQYF